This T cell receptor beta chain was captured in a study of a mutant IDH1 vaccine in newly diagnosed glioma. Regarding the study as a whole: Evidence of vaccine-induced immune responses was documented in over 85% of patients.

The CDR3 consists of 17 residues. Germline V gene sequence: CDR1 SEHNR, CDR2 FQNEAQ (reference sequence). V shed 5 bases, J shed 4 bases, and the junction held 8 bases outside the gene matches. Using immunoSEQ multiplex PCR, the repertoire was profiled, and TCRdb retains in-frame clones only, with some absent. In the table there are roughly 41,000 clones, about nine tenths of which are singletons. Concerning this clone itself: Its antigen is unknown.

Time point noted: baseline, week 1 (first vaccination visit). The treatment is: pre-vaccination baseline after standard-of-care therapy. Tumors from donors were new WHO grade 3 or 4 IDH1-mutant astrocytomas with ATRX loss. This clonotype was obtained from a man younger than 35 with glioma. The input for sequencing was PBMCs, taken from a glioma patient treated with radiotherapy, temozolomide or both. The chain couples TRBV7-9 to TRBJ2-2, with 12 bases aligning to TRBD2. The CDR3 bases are TGTGCCAGCAGCCGCTCTAGCGGGAGGGAGGTCACCGGGGAGCTGTTTTTT. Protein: CASSRSSGREVTGELFF.